This T cell receptor beta chain was captured by sequencing in a study of beta chain features in type 1 diabetes. Study context: Over all samples combined, 107,917,701 sorted cells were examined.

Study-level findings and limits: Equally in patients and controls, shorter templates might have been favored by PCR. The similarity of naive, central memory and Treg TCRB repertoires appeared greater among patients than among healthy donors.

Expressed TCRB transcripts were sequenced after all isolated RNA was converted to cDNA. Sequencing was performed with immunoSEQ multiplex PCR; in TCRdb, only in-frame clones are kept and a portion is missing. Of fewer than 45,000 clones listed, roughly 67% are singletons. As concerns this clone: The antigen is not known.

The receptor's source is a woman in her 30s in good health. Sample: Tregs from blood.

The CDR3 bases are TGTGCCTGGCGGACTAGCGGGAGGGCTGGGAACACCGGGGAGCTGTTTTTT. This codes for CAWRTSGRAGNTGELFF. The rearrangement joins TRBV30 to TRBJ2-2, with TRBD2 matching 15 bases. Germline loops: CDR1 GTSNPN, CDR2 SVGIG (reference sequence). The CDR3 consists of 17 residues. V was pared by 5 bases and J by 1 base, with 5 bases of the junction left unmatched.